These T cell receptor beta chains were read from a single sample in a study of response to subunit inactivated influenza vaccine. TCRdb redid the calling of the RT-PCR reads with MiXCR, one entry per CDR3 protein. The sample yields 650,000 to 800,000 distinct CDR3 sequences, 11% to 15% seen once. Sequenced material: PBMCs from blood, taken roughly 2 weeks before vaccination. These receptors originate from a man aged 50 to 59 who received an inactivated influenza vaccine. The CDR3 runs from the conserved cysteine through the conserved F or W. The D gene is left open where the match is weak. Clone size, where shown, is once, few, many, or a class for clones that have expanded.

v_gene,j_gene,abundance,d_gene,CDR3nt,CDR3aa
TRBV7-8,TRBJ2-5,few,TRBD1,TGTGCCAGCAGCGGGGCGACAGGGGATCTTCTGGGAGAGACCCAGTACTTC,CASSGATGDLLGETQYF
TRBV7-2,TRBJ1-1,many,-,TGTGCCAGCAGCTTGACAAGGCCGGGGGAAGCTTTCTTT,CASSLTRPGEAFF
TRBV12-3/TRBV12-4,TRBJ1-4,few,TRBD1,TGTGCCAGCAGTAGCTGGGACAGGACTAATGAAAAACTGTTTTTT,CASSSWDRTNEKLFF
TRBV24-1,TRBJ2-1,-,TRBD1,TGTGCCACCAGTGAGGGGACAGGGAGCCGGTACAATGAGCAGTTCTTC,CATSEGTGSRYNEQFF
TRBV29-1,TRBJ2-7,-,-,TGCAGCGGTTCGACTAGCTCCTACGAGCAGTACTTC,CSGSTSSYEQYF
TRBV6-1,TRBJ2-1,few,-,TGTGCCAGCAGCGACCAGGGGCTAGCGGTTCCCTACAATGAGCAGTTCTTC,CASSDQGLAVPYNEQFF
TRBV3-1,TRBJ1-2,few,-,TGTGCCAGCAGCCCGTTGGGAGGCCGTCGCTACACCTTC,CASSPLGGRRYTF
TRBV20-1,TRBJ2-1,many,TRBD2,TGCAGTGCTAAAAAATTGAGCGGGGGGACCTACAATGAGCAGTTCTTC,CSAKKLSGGTYNEQFF
TRBV6-4,TRBJ2-1,few,-,TGTGCCAGCAGTGAGGACCGTAGGGGGACTGAGCAGTTCTTC,CASSEDRRGTEQFF
TRBV20-1,TRBJ2-3,many,-,TGCAGTGCTAGAGATCCCAAGCGGAACACAGATACGCAGTATTTT,CSARDPKRNTDTQYF
TRBV5-1,TRBJ2-5,-,-,TGCGCCAGCAGCTTGAATACAGGGAGACAAGAGACCCAGTACTTC,CASSLNTGRQETQYF
TRBV12-3/TRBV12-4,TRBJ2-2,few,-,TGTGCCAGCAGCTCTACAGGGAGAACCGGGGAGCTGTTTTTT,CASSSTGRTGELFF
TRBV7-2,TRBJ1-1,-,TRBD1,TGTGCCAGCAGCGAATACAGGGGACACACTGAAGCTTTCTTT,CASSEYRGHTEAFF
TRBV4-2,TRBJ1-5,many,TRBD1,TGTGCCAGCAGCCAAGACTTAGTTGACAGGGGTCTGTCCCAGCATTTT,CASSQDLVDRGLSQHF
TRBV19,TRBJ1-1,-,TRBD1,TGTGCCAGTAGTAGTTACCGACAGGGCTGGGCTTTCTTT,CASSSYRQGWAFF
TRBV5-6,TRBJ2-3,-,TRBD2,TGTGCCAGCAGCTTAGAGGGGGCTAGCGGGGGGACTTTAACAGATACGCAGTATTTT,CASSLEGASGGTLTDTQYF
TRBV5-1,TRBJ2-3,-,-,TGCGCCAGCAGCTCGACTGCAGGCGCTTATACGCAGTATTTT,CASSSTAGAYTQYF
TRBV20-1,TRBJ2-6,-,-,TGCAGTGCTAGAGATACCGAGGATCCTGGGGCCAACGTCCTGACTTTC,CSARDTEDPGANVLTF
TRBV20-1,TRBJ1-1,few,TRBD1,TGCAGTGCTAGAGATTTCCAGGGGGGTCATACTGAAGCTTTCTTT,CSARDFQGGHTEAFF
TRBV7-8,TRBJ2-7,-,TRBD1,TGTGCCAGCAGCTTAGCTGTTGCAGGGGGTACCTACGAGCAGTACTTC,CASSLAVAGGTYEQYF
TRBV7-9,TRBJ1-2,few,TRBD1,TGTGCCAGCAGCCGCGACAGGGGCCCTTCCTATCCCTTC,CASSRDRGPSYPF
TRBV5-6,TRBJ2-2,-,-,TGTGCCAGCAGCTGGGGGACTGTGAACACCGGGGAGCAGTTTTTT,CASSWGTVNTGEQFF
TRBV6-5,TRBJ1-4,few,-,TGTGCCAGCAGTTACTCCGGAGGGCCTAATGAAAAACTGTTTTTT,CASSYSGGPNEKLFF
TRBV10-1,TRBJ2-1,few,-,TGCGCCAGCAGTGCAGATACAGGAGTTTCCTACAATGAGCAGTTCTTC,CASSADTGVSYNEQFF
TRBV7-9,TRBJ2-1,few,-,TGTGCCAGCAGCCTCGCGGAAAACTCCTGGGGGCAGTTCTTC,CASSLAENSWGQFF
TRBV20-1,TRBJ2-3,few,TRBD2,TGCAGTGCTGCAGCGACTAGCGGGGGCCCCCATTTT,CSAAATSGGPHF
TRBV6-1,TRBJ2-7,-,TRBD1,TGTGCCAGCAGTGCTCGCGGGACAGGGGTAGGCGAGCAGTACTTC,CASSARGTGVGEQYF
TRBV5-1,TRBJ2-1,few,-,TGCGCCAGCAGCTTGGCTTCCAGGGTAGGGATAGGCGCTGAGCAGTTCTTC,CASSLASRVGIGAEQFF
TRBV4-3,TRBJ1-2,-,TRBD1,TGCGCCAGCAGCCAAGGACAGGGGGCGGCTAACTATGGCTACACCTTC,CASSQGQGAANYGYTF
TRBV2,TRBJ2-5,-,TRBD1,TGTGCCAGCAGTGTACCGGGACAGGGGACTGGCGGAGAGACCCAGTACTTC,CASSVPGQGTGGETQYF
TRBV20-1,TRBJ2-3,few,-,TGCAGTGCTAGTGGGGGGTTCGGCACAGATACGCAGTATTTT,CSASGGFGTDTQYF
TRBV2,TRBJ1-5,few,TRBD1,TGTGCCAGCGGACAGGACTACAATCAGCCCCAGCATTTT,CASGQDYNQPQHF
TRBV4-1,TRBJ1-1,few,-,TGCGCCAGCAGCCAAGACAGGGCCCACACTGAAGCTTTCTTT,CASSQDRAHTEAFF
TRBV24-1,TRBJ2-2,few,-,TGTGCCACCAGTGCCCCCCAGTCGACCGGGGAGCTGTTTTTT,CATSAPQSTGELFF
TRBV3-1,TRBJ2-5,few,-,TGTGCCAGCGGCCGGGGATGGGAAGAGGGAGAGACCCAGTACTTC,CASGRGWEEGETQYF
TRBV24-1,TRBJ2-1,-,-,TGTGCCACCAGTGTTCAGCACAGCCTACCTTTCGGGCAGTTCTTC,CATSVQHSLPFGQFF
TRBV5-4,TRBJ2-7,-,TRBD2,TGTGCCAGCGGCGGCGGGGAGGACCCGGGACTAGCGGGAGCTTTCTACGAGCAGTACTTC,CASGGGEDPGLAGAFYEQYF
TRBV4-3,TRBJ2-1,few,TRBD2,TGCGCCAGCAGCCACGAACTCAGCTCGACTAGCGGGGGTGGCGATGAGCAGTTCTTC,CASSHELSSTSGGGDEQFF
TRBV6-4,TRBJ2-2,-,TRBD1,TGTGCCAGCAGTCACACTAATATGGCAGGGGGCCGCATTACCGGGGAGCTGTTTTTT,CASSHTNMAGGRITGELFF
TRBV12-3/TRBV12-4,TRBJ2-3,few,TRBD1,TGTGCCAGCACCCAACAGGGGGCCAGCACAGATACGCAGTATTTT,CASTQQGASTDTQYF
TRBV4-2,TRBJ2-1,-,-,TGTGCCAGCAGCCAAGATGTGCGGGGCAGGGGTGAGCAGTTCTTC,CASSQDVRGRGEQFF
TRBV19,TRBJ2-3,few,TRBD2,TGTGCCAGTACCCGCGGGGGGAGCACAGATACGCAGTATTTT,CASTRGGSTDTQYF
TRBV11-3,TRBJ2-1,-,TRBD2,TGTGCCAGCAGCTTAGATGGGACTACTCACAATGAGCAGTTCTTC,CASSLDGTTHNEQFF
TRBV4-2,TRBJ2-4,many,TRBD2,TGTGCCAGCAGCCGCCCTGCGGGGGGCGGGAACATTCAGTACTTC,CASSRPAGGGNIQYF
TRBV3-1,TRBJ2-1,-,-,TGTGCCAGCAGCCAAATGTCAGGGTCCTACAATGAGCAGTTCTTC,CASSQMSGSYNEQFF
TRBV12-3/TRBV12-4,TRBJ2-1,once,TRBD2,TGTGCCAGCAGCCGTCGCTTTGGCGGGGGTCACAATGAGCAGTTCTTC,CASSRRFGGGHNEQFF
TRBV11-2,TRBJ2-3,-,-,TGTGCCAGCAGCCATGAACGGGGGGCCCAGGGCACAGATACGCAGTATTTT,CASSHERGAQGTDTQYF
TRBV9,TRBJ2-3,few,TRBD2,TGTGCCAGCAGCGTAGCGGGGGGGCCCATTATCACAGATACGCAGTATTTT,CASSVAGGPIITDTQYF
TRBV6-6,TRBJ2-7,-,-,TGTGCCAGCCGGGACACAACTTACGAGCAGTACTTC,CASRDTTYEQYF
TRBV9,TRBJ2-1,few,TRBD2,TGTGCCAGCAGCGAATCCGGCGGGAGCCGCAATGAGCAGTTCTTC,CASSESGGSRNEQFF
TRBV20-1,TRBJ1-5,few,-,TGCAGTGCTAGAACCTGGGGGGGCAATCAGCCCCAGCATTTT,CSARTWGGNQPQHF